The entry below describes one T cell receptor (beta chain). Its antigen is as yet unknown. These data belong to a study of cytomegalovirus exposure and HLA in healthy donors. Germline values: CDR1 MNHEY, CDR2 SVGAGI. There are 14 residues in the CDR3. V was shortened by 0 bases and J by 3 bases, with 5 bases between the two germline ends. In the PCR, 60 Vbeta and 13 Jbeta primers were used. Assay used: immunoSEQ multiplex PCR; TCRdb lists only in-frame clones, some missing. This table has roughly 190,000 clones, 82% appearing once. Notes on the study in general: Data from an earlier analysis indicated that most TCR beta V segments were productive either about 87% or about 30% of the time.

The specimen was PBMCs. The chain is built from TRBV6-5 and TRBJ2-2, with D perhaps matching TRBD2 (5 bases). The source is a woman aged 18-29 years in good health and CMV-seronegative. CDR3 residues: CASSYSGDTGELFF. CDR3 nucleotides: TGTGCCAGCAGTTACTCCGGGGACACCGGGGAGCTGTTTTTT.